This TCR beta chain was captured by sequencing in a study of blood T cell repertoires in COVID-19 (dated by TCRdb to the early 2020s). Turning to the overall study: Samples covering the acute and convalescent phases of COVID-19 were provided by collaborators in the United States, Italy and Spain. The prospective study material was composed of cDNA or gDNA derived from T cells, B-cell-depleted T cells, or PBMCs. The dataset comprised deeply sampled blood TCRbeta repertoires from subjects exposed to, actively infected with, or recovered from COVID-19. The repertoires were released in a freely available public database meant as a resource for research on the immune response to SARS-CoV-2. The samples were drawn from two sources: the first 160 participants of the ongoing ImmuneRACE study, and over 1,000 subjects contributed by 6 global collaborators. Sample metadata almost always included a de-identified subject ID, COVID-19 status, age in years and sex. HLA class I and class II types, where available, came from metadata supplied by the sample provider rather than from assay-based typing.

Whole blood was collected in K2EDTA tubes by collaborating institutions according to the institutions' own protocols. For TCRbeta analysis, collaborator samples were shipped as frozen whole blood, as isolated PBMCs, or as DNA extracted from either sample type. Worth noting for this clone: The specificity of this receptor is unknown. Base-call qualities are not available, and no considerably larger clone is one nucleotide away.

General conclusions and limits of the study: The amount of clinical and demographic metadata varied by source and participant and was provided uncurated.

The immunoSEQ Assay, a bias-controlled multiplex PCR, was used to amplify TCRbeta CDR3 regions from genomic DNA. The authors' analysis ran thus. The number of nucleated cells in each sample was estimated from the amplification of reference gene primers within the assay. To quantify the absolute abundance of each unique TCRbeta CDR3 rearrangement, sequence reads were collapsed and filtered. For each sample, productive Simpson clonality was calculated as the square root of Simpson's diversity index over productive rearrangements. In its TCRdb copy, this immuneACCESS table keeps in-frame sequences only and misses some clones. Where compared with another copy, unresolved V genes explain less than half of these, and the others have no known cause. Clone size and the V and J calls come from that table; the DNA yielded D and trimming. A total of about 160,000 clones appear in this sample, roughly 93% of them only once. The top ten constitute around 2.1% of the sample.

The germline V gene (reference sequence) yields SEHNR for CDR1 and FQNEAQ for CDR2. Taken from cysteine to phenylalanine, the CDR3 has 18 residues. Only the CDR3 DNA stays, 54 bases, in frame from base 1. V trim: 6 bases; J trim: 1 base; unmatched bases: 13. This sequence uses TRBV7-9 and TRBJ2-3, with 10 bases in between that match TRBD2. Sequenced input: peripheral blood. This TCR came from a man aged 18 to 29 with acute or convalescent COVID-19. The base sequence is TGTGCCAGCAGTTCTGCGGCTAGCGGGAGTCTAGGCACAGATACGCAGTATTTT. It translates to CASSSAASGSLGTDTQYF.